This T cell receptor beta chain was captured in a study of cytomegalovirus exposure and HLA in healthy donors. Study-wide results and limits: The classifier was said to identify cytomegalovirus status with high specificity and sensitivity. Specificity of three CMV-associated chains for CMV antigens was verified in vitro. Cytomegalovirus association was assigned to about 150 TCR beta chains. Most TCR sequences were uncommon, yet certain public TCRs appeared in many donors.

TCRdb keeps only in-frame clones here, not all; method: immunoSEQ multiplex PCR. The data hold more than 140,000 clones, with approximately 88% observed a single time. Concerning this clone itself: Its target is unknown.

From germline, CDR1 is LNHDA and CDR2 SQIVND (reference sequence). The CDR3 loop spans 12 amino acids. V dropped 1 base and J dropped 9; count of bases not matched to a gene: 0. The sequenced sample consisted of PBMCs. This receptor was identified in a woman between 18 and 29 years old in good health and CMV-seropositive. This sequence joins TRBV19 and TRBJ1-5, with 7 positions matching TRBD1. DNA for the CDR3: TGTGCCAGTAGTATAGGACAGGGGCCCCAGCATTTT. It is translated as CASSIGQGPQHF.